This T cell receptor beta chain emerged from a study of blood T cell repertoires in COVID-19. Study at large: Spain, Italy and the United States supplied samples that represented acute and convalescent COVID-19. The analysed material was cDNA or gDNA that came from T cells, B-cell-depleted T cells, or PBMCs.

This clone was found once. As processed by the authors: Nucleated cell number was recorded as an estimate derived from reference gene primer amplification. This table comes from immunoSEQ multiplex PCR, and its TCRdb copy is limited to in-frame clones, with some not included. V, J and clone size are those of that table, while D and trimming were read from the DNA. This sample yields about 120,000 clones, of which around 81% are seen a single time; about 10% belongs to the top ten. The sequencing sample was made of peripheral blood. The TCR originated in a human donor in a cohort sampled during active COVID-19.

CDR3 DNA sequence: TGTGCCTGGAGCGCCATAAGGGGTGGGCAGTATTTT. Translating gives CAWSAIRGGQYF. The chain recombines TRBV30 with TRBJ2-3; D might be TRBD1 (5 bases). This CDR3 contains 12 residues. The ends were cut back, 3 bases at V and 11 bases at J, with 15 bases in the middle. Germline loops: CDR1 GTSNPN, CDR2 SVGIG (reference sequence).